A selection of T cell receptor beta chains follows, all from one sample in a study of early T cells in non-severe SARS-CoV-2 infection. MiXCR, run by TCRdb on the 5' RACE reads, gives a single entry per CDR3 protein. In the table there are around 28,000 distinct CDR3 sequences, roughly 5.3% of which are singletons. Material for sequencing was whole blood. These receptors were collected from an adult who was a healthcare worker with PCR-confirmed SARS-CoV-2 infection or an uninfected control (not recorded which). The CDR3 runs from the conserved cysteine through the conserved F or W. A D gene is named only where the DNA matches it firmly. Only part of the rows carry a size: once, few, many, or a class if the clone is expanded.

cdr3_aa cdr3_nt cdr3_length d_call v_call clone_size j_call
CASSSTSVTRSSYNEQFF TGTGCCAGCAGTTCCACCTCCGTTACTCGGAGCTCCTACAATGAGCAGTTCTTC 18 - TRBV28 many TRBJ2-1
CSARKRGQVNTEAFF TGCAGTGCTCGGAAACGGGGACAGGTGAACACTGAAGCTTTCTTT 15 TRBD1 TRBV20-1 many TRBJ1-1
CASSYDYEQYF TGTGCCAGCAGCTATGACTACGAGCAGTACTTC 11 - TRBV28 many TRBJ2-7
CSVYERGWTDNYGYTF TGCAGCGTGTACGAGAGGGGCTGGACCGATAACTATGGCTACACCTTC 16 - TRBV29-1 many TRBJ1-2
CASSEAAGGVEQYF TGTGCCAGCAGTGAAGCGGCGGGGGGAGTCGAGCAGTACTTC 14 TRBD2 TRBV2 - TRBJ2-7
CASSQDKGQGNQPQHF TGCGCCAGCAGCCAAGATAAGGGACAGGGTAACCAGCCCCAGCATTTT 16 TRBD1 TRBV4-1 few TRBJ1-5
CSVVGASGGETQYF TGCAGCGTTGTGGGTGCTAGCGGGGGGGAGACCCAGTACTTC 14 TRBD2 TRBV29-1 many TRBJ2-5
CASSPDRSLSNQPQHF TGTGCCAGCAGTCCCGACCGTTCCCTTAGCAATCAGCCCCAGCATTTT 16 - TRBV28 many TRBJ1-5
CASKPGTEVYEQYF TGCGCCAGCAAACCCGGGACAGAGGTTTACGAGCAGTACTTC 14 TRBD1 TRBV4-3 - TRBJ2-7
CASSAPGRYEQYF TGTGCCAGCAGTGCCCCGGGGAGATACGAGCAGTACTTC 13 - TRBV28 many TRBJ2-7
CATRLPGGIQYF TGTGCCACCAGGCTCCCCGGGGGCATTCAGTACTTC 12 - TRBV24-1 many TRBJ2-4
CASSWVTGPYGYEQYF TGTGCCAGCAGCTGGGTTACAGGGCCCTATGGTTACGAGCAGTACTTC 16 - TRBV5-5 many TRBJ2-7
CASSAGRAGNNEQFF TGTGCCAGCAGCGCCGGGAGGGCCGGAAACAATGAGCAGTTCTTC 15 TRBD2 TRBV6-5 many TRBJ2-1
CASSKQGQANTEAFF TGTGCCAGCAGCAAACAGGGACAAGCGAACACTGAAGCTTTCTTT 15 - TRBV7-9 many TRBJ1-1
CASSLGGGSSYEQYF TGTGCCAGCAGCTTGGGGGGCGGGAGCTCCTACGAGCAGTACTTC 15 TRBD2 TRBV5-5 many TRBJ2-7
CAISEGGRNTEAFF TGTGCCATCAGTGAAGGGGGGAGGAACACTGAAGCTTTCTTT 14 - TRBV10-3 many TRBJ1-1
CSARPSNAFGSYEQYF TGCAGTGCTAGGCCGAGTAACGCCTTCGGCTCCTACGAGCAGTACTTC 16 - TRBV20-1 many TRBJ2-7
CASSLPPSGRADEQFF TGTGCCAGCAGTTTACCACCTAGCGGGAGGGCCGATGAGCAGTTCTTC 16 TRBD2 TRBV27 many TRBJ2-1
CASSQVVWLEGGMGYNEQFF TGTGCCAGCAGCCAAGTAGTCTGGTTAGAGGGGGGAATGGGATACAATGAGCAGTTCTTC 20 - TRBV3-1 many TRBJ2-1
CASVRGQSNTEAFF TGTGCCAGCGTTAGGGGACAGTCTAACACTGAAGCTTTCTTT 14 TRBD1 TRBV2 many TRBJ1-1
CASSIGTSKGYNEQFF TGTGCCAGTAGTATCGGAACTAGCAAGGGATACAATGAGCAGTTCTTC 16 - TRBV19 many TRBJ2-1
CSVAPKYGFEVRTEAFF TGCAGCGTTGCCCCGAAGTACGGGTTTGAAGTGAGGACTGAAGCTTTCTTT 17 - TRBV29-1 many TRBJ1-1
CSAPRTSGSRETQYF TGCAGTGCTCCTAGGACTAGCGGGAGTAGGGAGACCCAGTACTTC 15 TRBD2 TRBV20-1 many TRBJ2-5
CASSVDRDEVLMTGNTIYF TGTGCCAGCAGCGTAGACAGGGACGAAGTTCTAATGACTGGAAACACCATATATTTT 19 - TRBV9 many TRBJ1-3
CATSDRSGSLDNEQFF TGTGCCACCAGTGATCGTAGCGGGAGCTTGGACAATGAGCAGTTCTTC 16 TRBD2 TRBV24-1 many TRBJ2-1
CSVAFGGTGANVLTF TGCAGCGTTGCCTTCGGGGGCACTGGGGCCAACGTCCTGACTTTC 15 - TRBV29-1 few TRBJ2-6
CASSLGNTANSPLHF TGTGCCAGCAGTTTAGGGAACACGGCCAATTCACCCCTCCACTTT 15 - TRBV27 many TRBJ1-6
CASSTLGNEQYF TGTGCCAGCTCAACACTGGGGAACGAGCAGTACTTC 12 - TRBV18 many TRBJ2-7
CASSLARSGKRSRQFF TGTGCCAGCAGCTTAGCTAGGAGCGGGAAACGTTCGCGACAGTTCTTC 16 TRBD2 TRBV7-9 many TRBJ2-1
CASSLALGTGPYEQYF TGTGCCAGCAGCTTAGCTCTCGGGACAGGCCCCTACGAGCAGTACTTC 16 TRBD1 TRBV7-8 many TRBJ2-7
CASSFSRGTIFYEQYF TGTGCCAGCAGTTTCTCCAGAGGGACTATTTTTTACGAGCAGTACTTC 16 TRBD2 TRBV28 - TRBJ2-7
CASTFGVAGGWEQYF TGTGCCAGCACCTTCGGGGTAGCGGGGGGTTGGGAGCAGTACTTC 15 TRBD2 TRBV12-3/TRBV12-4 - TRBJ2-7
CANQGSNTDTQYF TGTGCCAACCAGGGCTCTAACACAGATACGCAGTATTTT 13 - TRBV7-2 many TRBJ2-3
CASSRGGFSGANVLTF TGTGCCAGCAGCCGGGGGGGATTCTCTGGGGCCAACGTCCTGACTTTC 16 TRBD2 TRBV7-6 many TRBJ2-6
CSVEENGDGYTF TGCAGCGTTGAAGAAAATGGAGATGGCTACACCTTC 12 - TRBV29-1 medium-sized TRBJ1-2
CSAKTGRGRRNYEQYF TGCAGTGCCAAAACAGGAAGAGGGCGCAGGAACTACGAGCAGTACTTC 16 - TRBV20-1 many TRBJ2-7
CASSRGLAGGGSYEQYF TGTGCCAGCAGCCGGGGACTAGCGGGAGGCGGCTCCTACGAGCAGTACTTC 17 TRBD2 TRBV6-5 many TRBJ2-7
CASSLEQNSYEQYF TGTGCCAGCAGCTTGGAACAGAACTCCTACGAGCAGTACTTC 14 - TRBV5-4 many TRBJ2-7
CSVESAVLAGNTIYF TGCAGCGTTGAATCGGCAGTGCTGGCTGGAAACACCATATATTTT 15 - TRBV29-1 many TRBJ1-3
CASSLWGQDKETQYF TGCGCCAGCAGCTTGTGGGGACAGGACAAAGAGACCCAGTACTTC 15 TRBD1 TRBV5-1 many TRBJ2-5
CASSFRTSSYNEQFF TGTGCCAGCAGCTTCCGGACTAGCTCCTACAATGAGCAGTTCTTC 15 TRBD2 TRBV7-8 many TRBJ2-1
CASPFGGRNSPLHF TGTGCCAGCCCCTTCGGTGGGCGTAATTCACCCCTCCACTTT 14 - TRBV28 many TRBJ1-6
CASSPLAGGFNEQFF TGTGCCAGCAGTCCCCTAGCGGGAGGGTTCAATGAGCAGTTCTTC 15 TRBD2 TRBV28 - TRBJ2-1
CAITKRLFSYNEQFF TGTGCCATCACTAAACGACTGTTTTCCTACAATGAGCAGTTCTTC 15 - TRBV10-3 many TRBJ2-1
CASSTGTVNTEAFF TGCGCCAGCAGCACCGGGACGGTGAACACTGAAGCTTTCTTT 14 - TRBV5-1 many TRBJ1-1